A single sample gave rise to the 16 T cell receptor beta chains below, sequenced in a study of PD-1 blockade in classical Hodgkin lymphoma. Time point indicated: cycle 4 day 1 (C4D1), after five to seven weeks of nivolumab. Patients all relapsed after autologous stem cell transplantation, and there was variation in brentuximab vedotin exposure. Measured with immunoSEQ multiplex PCR; TCRdb has only the in-frame clones, and not every one. This sample has 99,000 or so clones; approximately 89% occur once, and the top ten carry 15% to 20%. Sequencing was performed on peripheral blood mononuclear cells (PBMCs), taken before the fourth cycle of nivolumab. The receptors here all came from a human donor with classical Hodgkin lymphoma.

The CDR3 region is CASSVATQGTTEAFF. The DNA of the CDR3 is TGTGCCAGCAGCGTAGCTACACAGGGGACCACTGAAGCTTTCTTT. This chain links TRBV9 with TRBJ1-1; TRBD1 agrees at 7 bases. CDR3 size: 15 residues. The germline gives CDR1 SGDLS, CDR2 YYNGEE. With 0 bases clipped from V and 4 bases from J, the junction kept 6 bases outside the gene matches.

V gene TRBV10-3 combines with J gene TRBJ1-2; D call uncertain. CDR3 length: 14 amino acids. Germline CDR1 and CDR2: ENHRY and SYGVKD. Trimming took 0 bases from V and 8 from J, leaving 13 bases between them. CDR3: CAISESIRVAGYTF. The CDR3 region has the DNA TGTGCCATCAGTGAGTCGATCCGGGTCGCGGGCTACACCTTC.

This clone has a single count. V usage is TRBV13 and J usage is TRBJ2-7, with no clear D. Trimming took 4 bases from V and 1 from J, leaving 11 bases between them. This CDR3 comprises 14 residues. Germline lookup yields CDR1 PRHDT and CDR2 FYEKMQ (reference sequence). CDR3 sequence reads: CASSSSKSSYEQYF. CDR3 coding DNA: TGTGCCAGCAGCTCGTCGAAGAGTTCCTACGAGCAGTACTTC.

The V and J genes are TRBV5-4 and TRBJ2-3; 15 nucleotides line up with TRBD2. The CDR3 is 17 residues long. With 4 bases clipped from V and 9 bases from J, the junction kept 12 bases outside the gene matches. Germline V CDR1 and CDR2: SGHNT, YYREEE (reference sequence). CDR3: CASSPRTSGRARETQYF. CDR3 in DNA: TGTGCCAGCAGCCCGCGGACTAGCGGGAGGGCCCGGGAAACGCAGTATTTT.

CDR3 sequence reads: CASSFIEAGYLSYEQYF. The CDR3 nucleotides are TGTGCCAGCAGTTTCATTGAGGCGGGGTACTTATCCTACGAGCAGTACTTC. The rearrangement joins TRBV28 to TRBJ2-7; a possible D gene is TRBD2 (6 bases). The germline CDR1 and CDR2 sequences are MDHEN and SYDVKM. The CDR3 extends over 17 amino acids. Trimming took 3 bases from V and 1 from J, leaving 19 bases between them.

The rearrangement links TRBV28 to TRBJ1-1; D not certain. V gave up 3 bases and J gave up 6 bases, with 8 bases separating them. The CDR3 is 12 residues long. CDR1 MDHEN and CDR2 SYDVKM come from the germline V gene. CDR3 coding DNA: TGTGCCAGCAGTTTGGTTGAGGCTGAAGCTTTCTTT. It codes for CASSLVEAEAFF.

In this sample, this clone turned up many times. This chain uses TRBV5-8 with TRBJ1-5; D not resolved. Trimming removed 4 bases at V and 6 bases at J, with 17 bases between. The CDR3 is 15 amino acids. The germline CDR1 and CDR2 sequences are SGHTS and YDEGEE. The CDR3 loop is CASSVAGFAGQPQHF. The CDR3 bases are TGTGCCAGCAGCGTAGCAGGCTTTGCAGGTCAGCCCCAGCATTTT.

The V gene is TRBV9, the J gene TRBJ2-3; 7 bases align to TRBD2. CDR1 and CDR2 from the germline V gene are SGDLS and YYNGEE. This CDR3 is 16 amino acids long. Losses at the gene ends were 0 bases for V and 2 bases for J; bases not matched to a gene: 6. The CDR3 loop is CASSVAAGVDTDTQYF. CDR3 DNA: TGTGCCAGCAGCGTAGCCGCGGGGGTAGACACAGATACGCAGTATTTT.

The rearrangement joins TRBV10-2 to TRBJ2-7; 7 nucleotides align to TRBD2. V was pared by 6 bases and J by 4 bases, with 3 bases of the junction left unmatched. The CDR3 contains 12 residues. Germline V lookup: CDR1 WSHSY, CDR2 SAAADI. The DNA for the CDR3 is TGCGCCAGCAGCGGGGGGACTTACGAGCAGTACTTC. The encoded protein is CASSGGTYEQYF.

V usage is TRBV28 and J usage is TRBJ2-6, with 10 bases fitting TRBD1. The J segment lost 0 bases and the V segment lost 3 bases, leaving 14 bases of the junction unmatched. The CDR3 is 21 amino acids. Germline V gene data show CDR1 as MDHEN and CDR2 as SYDVKM. CDR3 in DNA: TGTGCCAGCAGTTTGCTCCTCCGAATGGACAGGGGGGGCTCTGGGGCCAACGTCCTGACTTTC. This codes for CASSLLLRMDRGGSGANVLTF.

The J gene is TRBJ2-7, the V gene TRBV28; possible D gene TRBD1, 6 bases. Germline V lookup: CDR1 MDHEN, CDR2 SYDVKM. CDR3 length: 14 residues. V lost 11 bases and J 1 base, leaving 18 bases between the germline ends. The CDR3 reads CAVTWGLVSYEQYF. In nucleotides, the CDR3 is TGTGCCGTTACCTGGGGGCTAGTTTCCTACGAGCAGTACTTC. Complete variable domain (other parts from reference TRBV28 and TRBJ2-7): DVKVTQSSRYLVKRTGEKVFLECVQDMDHENMFWYRQDPGLGLRLIYFSYDVKMKEKGDIPEGYSVSREKKERFSLILESASTNQTSMYLCAVTWGLVSYEQYFGPGTRLTVT.

The J gene is TRBJ1-2, the V gene TRBV7-4; D is perhaps TRBD1 (6 bases). The V end was cut by 7 bases, the J end by 5 bases, with 17 bases between. This CDR3 is 14 amino acids long. The germline gives CDR1 SGHVT, CDR2 SQSDAQ. CDR3 nucleotide sequence: TGTGCCAGCACCCATATGGGAGGGGGATATGGCTACACCTTC. Protein product: CASTHMGGGYGYTF.

This chain connects TRBV6-1 to TRBJ1-2, with TRBD1 matching over 7 bases. In germline, CDR1 is MNHNS, CDR2 SASEGT. The ends lost 6 bases at V and 4 bases at J; junction bases unmatched: 8. The CDR3 is 14 residues long. CDR3 amino acids: CASRRRGDGYGYTF. The CDR3 DNA sequence: TGTGCCAGCAGACGCAGGGGGGACGGCTATGGCTACACCTTC.

The CDR3 reads CASSPGQGAGYEQYF. The CDR3 coding sequence is TGCGCCAGCAGCCCAGGCCAGGGGGCGGGCTACGAGCAGTACTTC. This sequence joins TRBV4-3 and TRBJ2-7, with 8 nucleotides matching TRBD1. Looked up from germline, CDR1 is LGHNA and CDR2 is YSLEER. Trimming removed 4 bases from V and 3 bases from J; junction bases left unmatched: 8. This CDR3 is 15 amino acids long.

The J gene is TRBJ1-1, the V gene TRBV30; 10 bases are shared with TRBD1. Germline values: CDR1 GTSNPN, CDR2 SVGIG (reference sequence). CDR3 length: 14 amino acids. V gave up 3 bases and J gave up 7 bases; unmatched junction bases: 8. DNA of the CDR3: TGTGCCTGGAGCGTAGGGACAGGGGAGGTTGAAGCTTTCTTT. As protein: CAWSVGTGEVEAFF.

This clone was seen more than once but under ten times. This chain connects TRBV2 to TRBJ1-5, with a tentative D call TRBD1 (5 bases). CDR1 and CDR2 from the germline V gene are SNHLY and FYNNEI. This CDR3 has 15 amino acids. Trimming shortened V by 4 bases and J by 0 bases, and 10 bases separated the two germline ends. The CDR3 region has the DNA TGTGCCAGCAGTGCCAGGGCTTATAGCAATCAGCCCCAGCATTTT. This codes for CASSARAYSNQPQHF.